This T cell receptor (beta chain) comes out of a study of cytomegalovirus exposure and HLA in healthy donors. This clone was seen a few times. The antigen remains unidentified. General study findings and limits: Cytomegalovirus status was reportedly diagnosed by the classifier with high sensitivity and specificity. Common viral pathogens seemed, in a later analysis, to connect with several of the most significant clusters. Most TCR beta V segments were productive about 90% or about 30% of the time in an earlier analysis. When a later analysis compared HLA-associated TCR beta chains with equally common others, the HLA-associated chains turned out to be more clonally expanded and to have lower generation probabilities.

Amplification used 60 Vbeta primers and 13 Jbeta primers. Libraries were prepared by immunoSEQ multiplex PCR; TCRdb keeps only in-frame clonotypes and omits some of them. Of about 67,000 clones in the sample, 75% to 90% were seen once. The germline CDR1 and CDR2 sequences are SQVTM and ANQGSEA. V shed 5 bases, J shed 6 bases, and the junction held 5 bases outside the gene matches. The CDR3 extends over 12 amino acids. This sequence was found in a woman in her twenties or thirties in good health and CMV-seropositive. The chain employs TRBV29-1 and TRBJ2-7; 9 bases are shared with TRBD2. Source material: PBMCs. In DNA form, the CDR3 reads TGCAGCGTTCTTAGCGGGAGTCTCGAGCAGTACTTC. Protein: CSVLSGSLEQYF.